Each of the 11 T cell receptor beta chains below was sequenced from the same sample in a study of T cell responses to AZD1222 COVID-19 vaccine. Here immunoSEQ multiplex PCR was the method, and the copy in TCRdb shows in-frame clones only, minus some. The sample holds roughly 130,000 clones, approximately 90% seen once. This specimen was peripheral blood, taken on day 0 of AZD1222 vaccination. These receptors were obtained from an adult in good health.

The CDR3 DNA sequence: TGTGCCAGCAGTTTCGGGACAGACCTTGAAGCTTTCTTT. It is translated as CASSFGTDLEAFF. The J gene is TRBJ1-1, the V gene TRBV6-2 or TRBV6-3; 7 bases line up with TRBD1. The V gene end was trimmed by 4 bases and the J gene end by 7 bases; junction bases not matched to a gene: 6. Germline CDR1 and CDR2: MNHEY and SVGEGT. The CDR3 runs 13 residues.

A few counts support this clone. The gene calls are TRBV30 and TRBJ1-5, with D perhaps matching TRBD1 (6 bases). The V gene's germline CDR1 is GTSNPN and CDR2 SVGIG (reference sequence). With 3 bases removed from V and 3 bases from J, the gap between germline ends came to 9 bases. The CDR3 spans 13 residues. In nucleotides, the CDR3 is TGTGCCTGGAGCAACAGGGACAATCAGCCCCAGCATTTT. Its protein product is CAWSNRDNQPQHF.

The V call is TRBV3-1 (or the pseudogene TRBV3-2), the J call TRBJ1-2, with D tentatively TRBD1 (5 bases). Looked up from germline, CDR1 is LGHDT and CDR2 is YNNKEL (reference sequence). CDR3 length: 16 residues. V was cut by 3 bases and J by 5 bases, with 19 bases left in between. The CDR3: CASSQPLGREGYGYTF. The DNA of the CDR3 is TGTGCCAGCAGCCAGCCATTGGGCAGGGAAGGGTATGGCTACACCTTC.

CDR3 in amino acids: CASSLTPYEQYF. The CDR3 DNA reads TGTGCCAGCAGTCTGACCCCCTACGAGCAGTACTTC. The chain recombines TRBV6-5 with TRBJ2-7; no clear D. This CDR3 comprises 12 residues. Germline lookup yields CDR1 MNHEY and CDR2 SVGAGI. Between the trimmed V and J ends, which lost 5 bases and 2 bases, there was a span of 7 bases.

The V and J genes are TRBV28 and TRBJ1-2; D gene ambiguous. The CDR3 length is 12 residues. Per the germline V gene, CDR1 is MDHEN and CDR2 is SYDVKM. The V gene lost 5 bases and the J gene lost 1 base, with 5 bases spanning the gap. This CDR3 reads CASSQDNYGYTF. As DNA, the CDR3 is TGTGCCAGCAGTCAGGATAACTATGGCTACACCTTC.

The rearrangement links TRBV9 to TRBJ2-5; D gene unclear. Germline-derived CDR1 and CDR2 are SGDLS and YYNGEE. Trimming took 0 bases from V and 5 from J, leaving 14 bases between them. CDR3 length equals 15 residues. CDR3 DNA sequence: TGTGCCAGCAGCGTAGAACCGGGCCCTAGGGAGACCCAGTACTTC. It yields the protein CASSVEPGPRETQYF.

This rearrangement joins TRBV5-1 to TRBJ2-5; perhaps D is TRBD1 or TRBD2 (5 bases each). This CDR3 is built from 16 residues. The germline V and J ends were trimmed by 0 bases and 1 base, with 13 bases remaining between them. Germline loops: CDR1 SGHRS, CDR2 YFSETQ. CDR3 in DNA: TGCGCCAGCAGCTTGGTTTACTGGGGGACCCAAGAGACCCAGTACTTC. Protein: CASSLVYWGTQETQYF.

V usage is TRBV18 and J usage is TRBJ1-1; D perhaps matches TRBD1 (6 bases). Germline CDR1 is KGHSH and CDR2 is LQKENI. V dropped 6 bases and J dropped 2 bases, with 16 bases sitting between them. The CDR3 is 15 residues long. CDR3 residues: CASSSQGGRNTEAFF. Here the CDR3 DNA reads TGTGCCAGCTCGTCCCAAGGGGGTCGTAACACTGAAGCTTTCTTT.

The rearrangement links TRBV11-2 to TRBJ1-4; D perhaps matches TRBD1 (6 bases). CDR1 is SGHAT, CDR2 FQNNGV, per germline. The V gene lost 5 bases and the J gene lost 7 bases, with 14 bases spanning the gap. This CDR3 has 14 residues. Here the CDR3 reads CASSNRVRSEKLFF. Here the CDR3 DNA reads TGTGCCAGCAGCAACAGGGTTAGAAGTGAAAAACTGTTTTTT.

The rearrangement links TRBV6-6 to TRBJ1-5, with D maybe TRBD1 (6 bases). V lost 6 bases and J lost 7, with 19 bases in between. The CDR3 has 15 amino acids. Germline V lookup: CDR1 MNHNY, CDR2 SVGAGI (reference sequence). The CDR3 is CASRERRGAGQPQHF. The CDR3 DNA reads TGTGCCAGCAGAGAGAGGCGGGGGGCAGGCCAGCCCCAGCATTTT.

V and J are TRBV5-6 and TRBJ2-5, with 8 positions matching TRBD1. The CDR3 is 15 residues long. Germline lookup yields CDR1 SGHDT and CDR2 YYEEEE. The V and J ends lost 6 bases and 1 base, in that order; junction bases with no gene match: 8. As DNA, the CDR3 is TGTGCCAGCACCCTTTATGACAGGGGCCAAGAGACCCAGTACTTC. Encoded protein: CASTLYDRGQETQYF.